Listed here are 10 T cell receptor beta chains from one sample, sequenced in a study of neurological immune-mediated disorders. TCRdb fed the 5' RACE reads into MiXCR, producing one record per CDR3 protein. The sample lists under 90,000 distinct CDR3 sequences; about 9.5% were seen once. Sample: PBMCs. All receptors come from a man aged 45-65 years in good health.

The V call is TRBV28, the J call TRBJ2-7; weak D call: TRBD1 (6 bases). The CDR3 covers 16 residues. The germline V gene has CDR1 MDHEN and CDR2 SYDVKM. Between the trimmed V and J ends, which lost 7 bases and 2 bases, there was a span of 21 bases. The CDR3 bases are TGTGCCAGCATCCCCTTAGTCCTAGGGGGTACCTACGAGCAGTACTTC. Its protein is CASIPLVLGGTYEQYF.

Ten or more counts support this clonotype. The chain carries TRBV10-3 and TRBJ1-1, with D perhaps matching TRBD1 (6 bases). CDR3 length: 13 residues. Germline assignment: CDR1 ENHRY and CDR2 SYGVKD. V was shortened by 3 bases and J by 2 bases, with 7 bases between the two germline ends. The CDR3 protein is CAISDRGNTEAFF. The CDR3 coding sequence is TGTGCCATCAGTGACAGGGGAAACACTGAAGCTTTCTTT.

This clonotype was seen ten or more times. The CDR3: CASSGTGRRNEQYF. The CDR3 DNA follows: TGTGCCAGCAGTGGGACAGGGAGGAGGAACGAGCAGTACTTC. The chain joins TRBV12-3 or TRBV12-4 to TRBJ2-7; the match to TRBD1 covers 9 bases. V was clipped by 5 bases and J by 5 bases; unmatched bases: 7. The CDR3 extends over 14 amino acids.

In its sample, this clonotype was seen many times. The chain couples TRBV20-1 to TRBJ2-3; 9 bases agree with TRBD2. The germline CDR1 and CDR2 sequences are DFQATT and SNEGSKA (reference sequence). The CDR3 loop spans 16 amino acids. Trimming cost V 4 bases and J 3 bases; bases outside gene matches: 11. CDR3 DNA sequence: TGCAGTGCTAAGACTAGCGGCATATCCTTGACAGATACGCAGTATTTT. Protein sequence: CSAKTSGISLTDTQYF.

This clonotype was counted many times. The V and J genes are TRBV6-2 or TRBV6-3 and TRBJ2-7, with 7 bases fitting TRBD2. CDR1 is MNHEY and CDR2 is SVGEGT in the germline V gene. This CDR3 spans 17 amino acids. Germline trimming cut 2 bases from V and 0 bases from J; bases unmatched to any gene: 10. CDR3 DNA: TGTGCCAGCAGTTACGCTATGCCTAGCGGAAGCTCCTACGAGCAGTACTTC. Translated, it gives CASSYAMPSGSSYEQYF.

This clonotype was detected many times. The gene calls are TRBV5-1 and TRBJ1-6, with 9 bases that match TRBD1. Germline CDR1 and CDR2: SGHRS and YFSETQ. The trim removed 3 bases at V and 10 bases at J, leaving 8 bases unmatched. The CDR3 length is 15 residues. CDR3 amino acids: CASSSQDRGRSPLHF. In nucleotides, the CDR3 is TGCGCCAGCAGCTCGCAGGACAGGGGACGGTCACCCCTCCACTTT.

This clonotype has at least ten counts. The rearrangement joins TRBV5-5 to TRBJ2-2, with TRBD2 as a possible D gene (8 bases). Germline V gene sequence: CDR1 SGHKS, CDR2 YYEKEE (reference sequence). The length of the CDR3 is 15 residues. V lost 10 bases, J lost 2 bases, and 18 bases lay in between. This CDR3 is CAPTGGDSNTGELFF. The CDR3 DNA is TGTGCCCCTACCGGGGGGGACAGTAACACCGGGGAGCTGTTTTTT.

This clonotype was counted at least ten times. CDR3 nucleotides: TGTGCCAGCAGGGAGTCCGGGGGGTCGAACACCGGGGAGCTGTTTTTT. Translated: CASRESGGSNTGELFF. The chain recombines TRBV6-2 or TRBV6-3 with TRBJ2-2; TRBD2 agrees at 7 bases. The CDR3 runs to 16 residues. Germline CDR1 reads MNHEY; CDR2 reads SVGEGT. Trimming at V came to 6 bases and at J to 0 bases, leaving 7 bases not matched to a gene.

The sample holds many counts of this clonotype. This chain connects TRBV12-3 or TRBV12-4 to TRBJ2-5, with 11 nucleotides matching TRBD2. J was trimmed by 0 bases and V by 6 bases; bases with no gene match: 6. There are 16 residues in the CDR3. This CDR3 is CASSPGTSGYQETQYF. The CDR3 nucleotides are TGTGCCAGCAGCCCTGGGACTAGCGGTTACCAAGAGACCCAGTACTTC.

The sample holds a few counts of this clonotype. The chain combines TRBV20-1 with TRBJ1-4, with 7 bases lining up with TRBD1. Germline CDR1 and CDR2: DFQATT and SNEGSKA (reference sequence). This CDR3 has 16 residues. The V gene end was trimmed by 6 bases and the J gene end by 4 bases; junction bases not matched to a gene: 14. CDR3 nucleotide sequence: TGCAGTGCCTCGGGACAGTTTTTGGGGGATAATGAAAAACTGTTTTTT. As protein: CSASGQFLGDNEKLFF.